This TCR beta chain came from a study of cytomegalovirus exposure and HLA in healthy donors. The table lists this clone with a few counts. Antigen specificity is unknown. V was clipped by 1 base and J by 8 bases; unmatched bases: 11. Germline assignment: CDR1 SGHTA and CDR2 FQGNSA. There are 16 residues in the CDR3. PCR primers comprised 60 Vbeta and 13 Jbeta primers. The data were produced by immunoSEQ multiplex PCR, yet TCRdb's version contains in-frame clones alone and is incomplete. The repertoire consists of 100,000 to 150,000 clones, with about 80% occurring once and the leading ten covering approximately 1.7%. Findings of the study overall: Per a later analysis, HLA-associated TCR beta chains showed more clonal expansion than other, equally common TCR beta chains. The authors considered a cluster of highly shared sequence variants likely to be a sequencing artifact. An analysis was carried out later, and it reportedly showed fewer N-insertions in an Asian-associated ancestry cluster than the approximately 660-donor mean.

Material for sequencing was PBMCs. The source is a woman in her 50s in good health and CMV-seronegative. The chain uses TRBV7-2 and TRBJ1-1; 9 nucleotides agree with TRBD1. In nucleotides, the CDR3 is TGTGCCAGCAGCTTAGGGGGTACAGGGGGCTCTGGAGAAGCTTTCTTT. Translating gives CASSLGGTGGSGEAFF.